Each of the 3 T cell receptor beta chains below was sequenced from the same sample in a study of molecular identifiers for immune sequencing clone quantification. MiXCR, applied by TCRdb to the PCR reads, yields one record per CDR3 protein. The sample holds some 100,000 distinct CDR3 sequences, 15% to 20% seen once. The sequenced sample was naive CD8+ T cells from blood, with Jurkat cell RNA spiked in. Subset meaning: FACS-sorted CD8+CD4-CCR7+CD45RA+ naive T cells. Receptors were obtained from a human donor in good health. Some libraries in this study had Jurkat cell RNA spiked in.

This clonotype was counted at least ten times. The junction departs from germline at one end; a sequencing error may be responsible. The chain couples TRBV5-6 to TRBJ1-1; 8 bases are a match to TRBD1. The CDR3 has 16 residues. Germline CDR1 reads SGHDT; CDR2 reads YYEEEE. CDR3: CASTLDREEVNTEAFF. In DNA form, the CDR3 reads TGTGCCAGCACCTTGGACAGGGAAGAGGTGAACACTGAAGCTTTCTTT.

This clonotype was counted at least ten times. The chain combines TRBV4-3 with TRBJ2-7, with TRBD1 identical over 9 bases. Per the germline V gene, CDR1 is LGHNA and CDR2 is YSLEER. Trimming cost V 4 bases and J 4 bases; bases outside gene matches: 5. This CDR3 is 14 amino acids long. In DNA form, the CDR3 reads TGCGCCAGCAGCCCCGGGACAGGGCTGTACGAGCAGTACTTC. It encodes CASSPGTGLYEQYF.

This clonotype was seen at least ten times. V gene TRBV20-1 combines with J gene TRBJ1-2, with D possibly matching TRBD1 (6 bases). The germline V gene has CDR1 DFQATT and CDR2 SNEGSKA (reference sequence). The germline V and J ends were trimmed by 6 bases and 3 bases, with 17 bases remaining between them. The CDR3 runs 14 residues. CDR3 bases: TGCAGTGCGACGACAGAGGACAGTCACTATGGCTACACCTTC. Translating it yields CSATTEDSHYGYTF.